This T cell receptor beta chain was obtained from a study of regulatory T cells in long-lasting Graves disease. Study-wide results and caveats: Under persistent disease, TRBV28, TRBJ1-2 and TRBJ2-5 were used preferentially. Less diverse TCR repertoires were seen in persistent Graves' patients than in newly diagnosed ones.

Time point: newly diagnosed GD, antithyroid drugs for less than 3 months. From PBMCs, RNA was extracted and then used to make the TCR library. This CDR3 contains 14 residues. The V end was cut by 6 bases, the J end by 0 bases, with 15 bases between. Germline-derived CDR1 and CDR2 are DFQATT and SNEGSKA (reference sequence). The authors built TCR beta libraries using iRepertoire HTBI primers and Arm-PCR of CDR3 regions. Each CDR3 protein is one row after TCRdb ran MiXCR on the multiplex PCR reads. This repertoire shows over 450,000 distinct CDR3 sequences, around 11% found once; its top ten account for approximately 9%. This clonotype was found a few times. What it binds is unknown. Separately, the same data were catalogued under a study of T cells in Graves' hyperthyroidism and ophthalmopathy. That study reports: The study left out patients who had uncontrolled infection, other autoimmune disease, pregnancy or lactation. HTBI primers were the set used in a first-round RT-PCR of the TCR CDR3.

This receptor was taken from a woman between 25 and 40 years old with Graves disease. The rearrangement joins TRBV20-1 to TRBJ2-7; D gene uncertain. Sequencing used peripheral blood mononuclear cells (PBMCs), obtained at new diagnosis, from a patient treated with antithyroid drugs. Written as DNA, the CDR3 is TGCAGTGCCCCTTTGACGAGCCCCTCCTACGAGCAGTACTTC. Protein: CSAPLTSPSYEQYF.